This T cell receptor (beta chain) was sequenced during a study of early T cells in non-severe SARS-CoV-2 infection. About the research overall: The authors sequenced bulk RNA from unsorted whole blood, leaving chains unpaired. Study-level results: Anti-spike CD8 responses were favored in VDJdb matching, and private and CD4 specificities were missed.

The CDR3 consists of 13 residues. CDR1 is WNHNN, CDR2 SYGVQD, per germline (reference sequence). Trimming shortened V by 8 bases and J by 3 bases, and 13 bases separated the two germline ends. This clonotype was recorded a few times. The antigen remains undetermined. Unique molecular identifiers were affixed to single, distinct cDNA molecules. TCRdb used MiXCR to reprocess the 5' RACE reads, holding one entry per CDR3 protein. This table has some 82,000 distinct CDR3 sequences, about 12% appearing once. This TCR was recovered from an adult who was a healthcare worker with PCR-confirmed SARS-CoV-2 infection or an uninfected control (not recorded which). The chain links TRBV10-1 to TRBJ1-1; D is unclear. The source material was whole blood, sampled at baseline. CDR3 sequence: CASSPYVDTEAFF. In nucleotides, the CDR3 is TGCGCCAGCTCACCGTATGTGGACACTGAAGCTTTCTTT.